This T cell receptor beta chain was recovered during a study of shared clonotypes between healthy human individuals. CDR3 size: 11 residues. Germline values: CDR1 SGHNT, CDR2 YYREEE (reference sequence). V was shortened by 4 bases and J by 2 bases, with 3 bases between the two germline ends. Researchers divided each subset's genomic DNA evenly across several immunoSEQ plates. Authors' methods: With immunoSEQ giving junction-only sequences and no quality scores, filtering differed. Repertoires were generated with immunoSEQ multiplex PCR, while TCRdb's copy carries only in-frame clones and drops some. V and J calls and clone size come straight from that table; D and trimming were deduced from the DNA. The sample lists around 700,000 clones; under 80% were seen once. As concerns this clone: The sample carries other DNA sequences with the same CDR3.

This clonotype was obtained from a woman in her twenties or thirties in good health. What was sequenced was memory CD4+ T cells sorted from blood. As for subset: CD45RA-negative fraction. The chain joins TRBV5-4 to TRBJ2-5; D gene uncertain. The chain's CDR3 is CASSLQETQYF. CDR3 sequence (DNA): TGTGCCAGCAGCCTACAAGAGACCCAGTACTTC.